The 10 T cell receptor beta chains below were found in one sample sequenced in a study of blood T cell repertoires in COVID-19. TCRdb's table, derived via immunoSEQ multiplex PCR, lists solely in-frame clones and lacks some. The sample holds approximately 140,000 clones; around 88% are singletons and the top ten take more than 1.5%. The source material was peripheral blood. These receptors originate from a woman in her fifties or sixties with acute or convalescent COVID-19.

The rearrangement uses TRBV4-2 and TRBJ1-1, with 11 bases matching TRBD1. CDR1 and CDR2 from the germline V gene are LGHNA and YNFKEQ. V shed 4 bases, J shed 3 bases, and the junction held 4 bases outside the gene matches. The CDR3 loop spans 15 amino acids. CDR3 in amino acids: CASSPDRGLDTEAFF. The CDR3 DNA reads TGTGCCAGCAGCCCGGACAGGGGGCTGGACACTGAAGCTTTCTTT.

The chain recombines TRBV5-1 with TRBJ1-6, with D maybe TRBD1 (6 bases). V shed 1 base and J shed 8 bases, with 13 bases lying between them. Germline V gene lookup returns CDR1 SGHRS and CDR2 YFSETQ. The CDR3 runs 15 residues. CDR3: CASSLTAGEDSPLHF. The CDR3 region has the DNA TGCGCCAGCAGCTTGACCGCAGGGGAAGATTCACCCCTCCACTTT.

The V and J genes are TRBV7-8 and TRBJ1-1; D gene uncertain. V lost 0 bases to trimming and J lost 0 bases, with 11 bases between them. Germline V gene sequence: CDR1 SGHVS, CDR2 FQNEAQ. This CDR3 has 16 amino acids. The DNA for the CDR3 is TGTGCCAGCAGCTTAGCTCAGGCTTGGTTGAACACTGAAGCTTTCTTT. Protein: CASSLAQAWLNTEAFF.

As regards this clone: In the same sample, other DNA sequences code for this CDR3. V is TRBV7-2 and J is TRBJ2-3, with 15 bases lining up with TRBD2. This CDR3 spans 16 amino acids. Per the germline V gene, CDR1 is SGHTA and CDR2 is FQGNSA. J lost 4 bases, V lost 5 bases, and 4 bases had no gene match. The CDR3 DNA follows: TGTGCCAGCAGCCTAGGACTAGCGGGGGGGGCAGATACGCAGTATTTT. This translates into CASSLGLAGGADTQYF.

The chain uses TRBV19 and TRBJ2-4; TRBD1 agrees at 12 bases. This CDR3 is 14 amino acids long. Looked up from germline, CDR1 is LNHDA and CDR2 is SQIVND (reference sequence). With V trimmed by 6 bases and J by 9 bases, 6 bases remained unmatched. The DNA of the CDR3 is TGTGCCAGTAGCAGGGACAGGGGGCGCGGCATTCAGTACTTC. Translation: CASSRDRGRGIQYF.

The chain combines TRBV6-5 with TRBJ1-2, with 7 nucleotides matching TRBD1. This CDR3 has 15 amino acids. Trimming cost V 0 bases and J 5 bases; bases outside gene matches: 6. Germline V lookup: CDR1 MNHEY, CDR2 SVGAGI. The CDR3, as DNA: TGTGCCAGCAGTTACTCGAGGAGACAGGGTTATGGCTACACCTTC. Translating gives CASSYSRRQGYGYTF.

This sequence joins TRBV18 and TRBJ2-7; 9 nucleotides line up with TRBD1. V lost 5 bases and J lost 3; bases outside the gene matches: 5. The germline V gene encodes CDR1 KGHSH and CDR2 LQKENI. The CDR3 runs to 14 residues. The DNA of the CDR3 is TGTGCCAGCTCAAGGGGACAGGGCCACTACGAGCAGTACTTC. It specifies CASSRGQGHYEQYF.

The V and J genes are TRBV18 and TRBJ1-6; TRBD1 agrees at 7 bases. CDR3 size: 14 residues. The germline gives CDR1 KGHSH, CDR2 LQKENI. V shed 6 bases, J shed 7 bases, and the junction held 6 bases outside the gene matches. The CDR3 nucleotides are TGTGCCAGCTCGCCTGAACAGGGGAATTCACCCCTCCACTTT. Its protein product is CASSPEQGNSPLHF.

The V gene is TRBV27, the J gene TRBJ1-1; D gene ambiguous. The germline V and J ends were trimmed by 1 base and 5 bases, with 11 bases remaining between them. Per germline, CDR1 MNHEY and CDR2 SMNVEV (reference sequence). This CDR3 spans 14 amino acids. DNA for the CDR3: TGTGCCAGCAGTTTATTAGATCGCGATACTGAAGCTTTCTTT. Its protein product is CASSLLDRDTEAFF.

J is TRBJ1-5 and V is TRBV19, with D unresolved. The length of the CDR3 is 16 residues. V lost 6 bases and J lost 1, with 16 bases in between. CDR1 and CDR2 from the germline V gene are LNHDA and SQIVND (reference sequence). CDR3 in amino acids: CASSIIGVGSNQPQHF. CDR3 in DNA: TGTGCCAGTAGCATCATCGGGGTAGGCAGCAATCAGCCCCAGCATTTT.